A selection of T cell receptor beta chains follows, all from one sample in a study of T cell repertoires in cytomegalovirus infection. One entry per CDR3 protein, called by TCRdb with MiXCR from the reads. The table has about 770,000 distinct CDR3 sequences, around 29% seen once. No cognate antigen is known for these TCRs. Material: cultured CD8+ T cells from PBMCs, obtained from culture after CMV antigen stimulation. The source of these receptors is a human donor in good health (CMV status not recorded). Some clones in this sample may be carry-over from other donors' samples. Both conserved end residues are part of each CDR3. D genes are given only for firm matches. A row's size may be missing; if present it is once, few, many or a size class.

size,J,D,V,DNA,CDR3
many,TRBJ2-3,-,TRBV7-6,TGTGCCAGCAGCTTAGTCACAGAACGCACAGATACGCAGTATTTT,CASSLVTERTDTQYF
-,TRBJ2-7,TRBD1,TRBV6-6,TGTGCCAGCAGCCCCACGGGACAGTCCTACGAGCAGTACTTC,CASSPTGQSYEQYF
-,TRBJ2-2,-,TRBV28,TGTGCCAGCAGTCCAACCCCAGAGGCCGTTACCGGGGAGCTGTTTTTT,CASSPTPEAVTGELFF
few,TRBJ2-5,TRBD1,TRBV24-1,TGTGCCACCAGTGCCGACAGGGGATATGGGGACCAAGAGACCCAGTACTTC,CATSADRGYGDQETQYF
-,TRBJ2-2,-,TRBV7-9,TGTGCCAGCAGCTTAGGGGGGGCGCGGAACACCGGGGAGCTGTTTTTT,CASSLGGARNTGELFF
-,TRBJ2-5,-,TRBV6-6,TGTGCCAGCAGTCAATTAACCCGGGTGAGGGAGACCCAGTACTTC,CASSQLTRVRETQYF
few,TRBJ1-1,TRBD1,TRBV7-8,TGTGCCAGCAGCCCTATACTATATGGGACAGGCAACACTGAAGCTTTCTTT,CASSPILYGTGNTEAFF
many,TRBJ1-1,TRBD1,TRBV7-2,TGTGCCAGCAGGGAACAGGGGTGGGACACTGAAGCTTTCTTT,CASREQGWDTEAFF
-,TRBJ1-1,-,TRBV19,TGTGCCAGTAAAGCCGGAGGGAACACTGAAGCTTTCTTT,CASKAGGNTEAFF
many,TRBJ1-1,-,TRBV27,TGTGCCAGCAGTTTGGAAAAAGATTCTGAAGCTTTCTTT,CASSLEKDSEAFF
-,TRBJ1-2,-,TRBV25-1,TGTGCCAGCAGTGAGGGGGACGTATCCTATGGCTACACCTTC,CASSEGDVSYGYTF
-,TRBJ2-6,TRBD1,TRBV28,TGTGCCAGCATCCGGACAGGGGGCGCTCACGTCCTGACTTTC,CASIRTGGAHVLTF
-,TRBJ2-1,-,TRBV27,TGTGCCAGCGGCCGGGAGAATGAGCAGTTCTTC,CASGRENEQFF
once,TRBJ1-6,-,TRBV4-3,TGCGCCAGCAGCCAAGAGGCTGGCAGCTATAATTCACCCCTCCACTTT,CASSQEAGSYNSPLHF
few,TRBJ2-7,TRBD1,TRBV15,TGTGCCACCAGCAGAGGACAGGGGACGAGGTACGAGCAGTACTTC,CATSRGQGTRYEQYF
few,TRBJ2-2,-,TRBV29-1,TGCAGCGTTGTGCAGAACACCGGGGAGCTGTTTTTT,CSVVQNTGELFF
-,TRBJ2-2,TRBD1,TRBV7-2,TGTGCCAGCAGGAAGGGACAGCCGAACACCGGGGAGCTGTTTTTT,CASRKGQPNTGELFF
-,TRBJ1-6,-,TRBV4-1,TGCGCCAGCAGAGGACTGGGAGGGTGGAATTCACCCCTCCACTTT,CASRGLGGWNSPLHF
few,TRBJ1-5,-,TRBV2,TGTGCCAGCATGCCAGTGGGGGAGGGCAATCAGCCCCAGCATTTT,CASMPVGEGNQPQHF
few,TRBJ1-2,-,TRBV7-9,TGTGCCAGCAGCCCCCCCTCTTGGGTTGGCTACACCTTC,CASSPPSWVGYTF
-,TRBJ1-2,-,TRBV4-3,TGCGCCAGCAGCCAAGAATCCGGAAGCGGTGGCTACACCTTC,CASSQESGSGGYTF
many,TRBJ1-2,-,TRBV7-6,TGTGCCAGCAGCTTAGGAGCTTCTAACTATGGCTACACCTTC,CASSLGASNYGYTF
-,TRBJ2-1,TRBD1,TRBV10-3,TGTGCCACTTGCGTCGGGACAGAATCATACAATGAGCAGTTCTTC,CATCVGTESYNEQFF
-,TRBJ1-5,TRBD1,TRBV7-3,TGTGCCAGCCAGCGACAGGGGGCAAATCAGCCCCAGCATTTT,CASQRQGANQPQHF
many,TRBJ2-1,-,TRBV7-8,TGTGCCAGCAGCTTAAAGGAATACAATGAGCAGTTCTTC,CASSLKEYNEQFF
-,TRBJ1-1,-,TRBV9,TGTGCCAGCAGCGGATCAGGGGAGGCTGAAGCTTTCTTT,CASSGSGEAEAFF
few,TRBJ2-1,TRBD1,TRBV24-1,TGTGCCACCAGTGATCCTGGACAGGGGTGGTACAATGAGCAGTTCTTC,CATSDPGQGWYNEQFF
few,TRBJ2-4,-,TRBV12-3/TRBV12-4,TGTGCCAGCAGCCATTCCCCAAAAAACATTCAGTACTTC,CASSHSPKNIQYF
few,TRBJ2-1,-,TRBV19,TGTGCCAGTAGTATTGCCGTCGGCTCCTACAATGAGCAGTTCTTC,CASSIAVGSYNEQFF
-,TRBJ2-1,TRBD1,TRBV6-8,TGTGCCAGCAGTTACTCGGGGCCTGGACAGGGAGTTAAGGATGAGCAGTTCTTC,CASSYSGPGQGVKDEQFF
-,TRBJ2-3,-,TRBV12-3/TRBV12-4,TGTGCCAGCAGTTCTCACCGGGTGCGGGGAGACTTCACAGATACGCAGTATTTT,CASSSHRVRGDFTDTQYF
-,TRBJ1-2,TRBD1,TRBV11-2,TGTGCCAGCAGCTTCCGGACAGGGGGCGCGGGTGGCTACACCTTC,CASSFRTGGAGGYTF
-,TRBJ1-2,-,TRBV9,TGTGCCAGCAGCGTAGTACGCGAAGGCTACACCTTC,CASSVVREGYTF
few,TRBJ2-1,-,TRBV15,TGTGCCACCAGCAGAGATGGCGGGGACAATGAGCAGTTCTTC,CATSRDGGDNEQFF
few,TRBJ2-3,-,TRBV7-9,TGTGCCAGCAGCTTATTCTCGGGACTTCAAAGAACAGATACGCAGTATTTT,CASSLFSGLQRTDTQYF
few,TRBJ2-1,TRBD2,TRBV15,TGTGCCACCAGCAAGGTGGCTAGCGGGGGGCTAGGGCCCTACAATGAGCAGTTCTTC,CATSKVASGGLGPYNEQFF
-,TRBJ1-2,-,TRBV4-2,TGTGCCAGCAGCCAGCAACATGACAGTTTGAGCTTCTACACCTTC,CASSQQHDSLSFYTF
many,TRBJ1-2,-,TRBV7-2,TGTGCCAGCAGCGTAAGCCGGGACTATGGCTACACCTTC,CASSVSRDYGYTF
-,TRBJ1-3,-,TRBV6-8,TGTGCCAGCAGTTATGGGGACCTAGGGGCTGGAAACACCATATATTTT,CASSYGDLGAGNTIYF
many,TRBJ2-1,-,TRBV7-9,TGTGCCAGCAGCTTAGCGCGAGACTATCCCTACAATGAGCAGTTCTTC,CASSLARDYPYNEQFF
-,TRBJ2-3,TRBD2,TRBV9,TGTGCCAGCAGCCTGCAGGATGTAGCGGGGCGGAGAAGCACAGATACGCAGTATTTT,CASSLQDVAGRRSTDTQYF
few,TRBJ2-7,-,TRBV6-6,TGTGCCAGCAGTTACCAGGACAACCCATACGAGCAGTACTTC,CASSYQDNPYEQYF
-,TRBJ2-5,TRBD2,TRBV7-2,TGTGCCAGCAGGCGGGGGATGGAGACCCAGTACTTC,CASRRGMETQYF
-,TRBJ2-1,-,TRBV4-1,TGCGCCAGCAGCCAGCACGAGGGGAATGAGCAGTTCTTC,CASSQHEGNEQFF
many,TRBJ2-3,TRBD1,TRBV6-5,TGTGCCAGCAGTCCGGGACAGGGCGCAGATACGCAGTATTTT,CASSPGQGADTQYF
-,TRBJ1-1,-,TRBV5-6,TGTGCCAGCACCCTAGTGGCAGGGCTCTGGGATGAAGCTTTCTTT,CASTLVAGLWDEAFF
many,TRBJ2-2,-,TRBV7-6,TGTGCCAGCAGCCCCAAACCCTCGGCCGGGGAGCTGTTTTTT,CASSPKPSAGELFF
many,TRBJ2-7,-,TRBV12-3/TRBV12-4,TGTGCCAGCAGTTTAGGGAGTTTCGAGGACGAGCAGTACTTC,CASSLGSFEDEQYF
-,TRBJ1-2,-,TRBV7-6,TGTGCCAGCAGCTTAGGGGAGGCGGGGGCTCGTTATGGCTACACCTTC,CASSLGEAGARYGYTF
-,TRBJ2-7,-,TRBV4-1,TGCGCCAGCAGCCAAGGGATGGGGCTCTACGAGCAGTACTTC,CASSQGMGLYEQYF
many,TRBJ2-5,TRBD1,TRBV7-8,TGTGCCAGCAGCTTAGTTTCAGGGGGAGAGACCCAGTACTTC,CASSLVSGGETQYF
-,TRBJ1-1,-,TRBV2,TGTGCCAGCAGTGCGAGGACGGACATGAACACTGAAGCTTTCTTT,CASSARTDMNTEAFF
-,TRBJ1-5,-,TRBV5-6,TGTGCCAGCAGCTTGGCTTGGAAGGGGGGGAGGAATCAGCCCCAGCATTTT,CASSLAWKGGRNQPQHF
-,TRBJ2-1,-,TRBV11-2,TGTGCCAGCAGCTCCCATTTCAGGGGCAATGAGCAGTTCTTC,CASSSHFRGNEQFF